The TCR beta chain under discussion was sequenced for a study of early T cells in non-severe SARS-CoV-2 infection (dated by TCRdb to about 2021). Regarding the research as a whole: Because TCR sequencing was done on bulk RNA from unsorted whole blood, the alpha and beta chains could not be paired.

This was a case-control study nested in a cohort of healthcare workers in London, UK, who had nasopharyngeal swab PCR tests and blood samples taken every week. Healthcare workers were recruited between 23 and 31 March 2020, during the week of the UK lockdown, and were followed weekly for up to roughly 16 weeks. Library construction relied on 5' RACE. Sequenced using a NextSeq 500. The TCR library protocol attached unique molecular identifiers to individual cDNA molecules to correct for sequencing error and PCR bias. Both TCR alpha and beta chains were sequenced, and tight co-correlation was observed between alpha and beta sequence abundances in each sample. As for how the authors treated the data: V gene, J gene and CDR3 annotation of TCR sequences was performed with Decombinator V4. Expanded TCRs were defined as changing significantly between any two time points under a Poisson model with p below 0.0001. Abundances of TCRs were expressed as counts per million after normalisation to the total number of TCRs sequenced in each sample. TRAV1-2 paired with TRAJ12, TRAJ20 or TRAJ33 defined MAIT TCRs, while TRAV10 paired with TRAJ18 defined iNKT TCRs. VDJdb, accessed 1 November 2021, was searched for CMV, EBV and SARS-CoV-2 annotated TCRs, excluding TCRs annotated for multiple antigens. Using fastp at Q25 and MiXCR, TCRdb reprocessed the public reads and kept productive beta chains. Here each entry gathers all rows of one CDR3 protein and keeps the most common genes and DNA. The V and J calls were determined by TCRdb, not by the authors. For this sample there are approximately 57,000 distinct CDR3 sequences; around 13% appear just once. The top ten constitute more than 1.1% of the sample.

This clonotype was picked up many times. The target of this receptor is not known. No qualities accompany the bases; no much larger clone lies one base away. Study-wide findings and limitations: VDJdb matching was skewed toward anti-spike CD8 responses and likely underestimated virus-specific expansions, missing private and CD4 specificities.

CDR1 DFQATT and CDR2 SNEGSKA are derived from the germline V gene (reference sequence). Germline trimming amounts to 7 bases on V and 4 bases on J, with 14 as the count of junction bases outside the gene matches. The cysteine opens and the phenylalanine closes a CDR3 of 15 amino acids. The retained sequence is limited to the CDR3, 45 bases, with the frame set at the first base. Sequences were obtained from whole blood. Rearrangement joined TRBV20-1 to TRBJ1-1; 8 central nucleotides agree with TRBD1. This sequence originates from an adult who was a healthcare worker with PCR-confirmed SARS-CoV-2 infection or an uninfected control (not recorded which). The sequence in DNA is TGCAGTGTTCTGGGGCAGGGGGCCAGGAGCACTGAAGCTTTCTTT. It encodes CSVLGQGARSTEAFF.